The 28 T cell receptor beta chains below all came from one sample that was sequenced in a study of T cell responses to AZD1222 COVID-19 vaccine. Sequenced by immunoSEQ multiplex PCR; TCRdb stores in-frame clones only, minus some. This table has 70,000 to 95,000 clones, around 91% appearing once. Source: peripheral blood, taken 28 days after the second AZD1222 dose. The receptors were gathered from an adult who received the AZD1222 COVID-19 vaccine.

This clone showed up just once. This chain uses TRBV28 with TRBJ1-6; D may be TRBD1 (5 bases). CDR3 length: 13 residues. The germline V gene encodes CDR1 MDHEN and CDR2 SYDVKM. With 2 bases removed from V and 9 bases from J, the gap between germline ends came to 8 bases. The CDR3 DNA reads as TGTGCCAGCAGTTTAATTGGGACTTCACCCCTCCACTTT. Translated, it gives CASSLIGTSPLHF.

This clone has just one count. The chain has TRBV7-9 and TRBJ1-1; no clear D. V lost 2 bases and J lost 5, with 9 bases in between. The CDR3 has 13 residues. Per germline, CDR1 SEHNR and CDR2 FQNEAQ (reference sequence). CDR3 amino acids: CASSLWEGTEAFF. The CDR3 nucleotides are TGTGCCAGCAGCTTATGGGAAGGGACTGAAGCTTTCTTT.

The CDR3 region is CASSSGPSGGDTQYF. The CDR3 DNA follows: TGCGCCAGCAGCTCTGGGCCTAGCGGAGGTGATACGCAGTATTTT. V usage is TRBV5-1 and J usage is TRBJ2-3, with TRBD2 matching 7 bases. The CDR3 is 15 residues long. Germline V lookup: CDR1 SGHRS, CDR2 YFSETQ. V gave up 3 bases and J gave up 6 bases; unmatched junction bases: 10.

The chain has TRBV6-5 and TRBJ2-7; possibly TRBD1 for D (6 bases). This CDR3 is 14 amino acids long. Trimming took off 5 bases at V and 0 bases at J, with 11 bases between the two ends. Germline V gives CDR1 MNHEY, CDR2 SVGAGI. In DNA form, the CDR3 reads TGTGCCAGCAGTCACCAGACAGGCTCCTACGAGCAGTACTTC. It encodes CASSHQTGSYEQYF.

This clone was observed a handful of times. This sample includes further DNA sequences coding for the same CDR3. V is TRBV7-2 and J is TRBJ1-2; the match to TRBD1 covers 11 bases. This CDR3 is 16 amino acids long. V dropped 4 bases and J dropped 1; count of bases not matched to a gene: 5. Germline V CDR1 and CDR2: SGHTA, FQGNSA. The CDR3 nucleotides are TGTGCCAGCAGCTCCCGGACAGGGGGCTTTAACTATGGCTACACCTTC. This encodes CASSSRTGGFNYGYTF.

The chain is built from TRBV30 and TRBJ2-2; no definite D call. The CDR3 loop spans 14 amino acids. V was clipped by 7 bases and J by 8 bases, with 20 bases between them. Germline CDR1 and CDR2: GTSNPN and SVGIG (reference sequence). Here the CDR3 reads CAYIKGSSDGELFF. CDR3 sequence (DNA): TGTGCCTACATTAAGGGATCGAGCGATGGGGAGCTGTTTTTT.

CDR3 protein: CAWKLAGVDTQYF. CDR3 DNA sequence: TGTGCCTGGAAACTAGCGGGCGTGGATACGCAGTATTTT. This chain uses TRBV30 with TRBJ2-3; 9 nucleotides line up with TRBD2. The germline V gene has CDR1 GTSNPN and CDR2 SVGIG (reference sequence). The CDR3 is 13 residues long. The V and J ends lost 4 bases and 6 bases, in that order; junction bases with no gene match: 5.

The CDR3 reads CSVEITTYEQYF. In DNA, the CDR3 is TGCAGCGTTGAAATAACCACCTACGAGCAGTACTTC. The rearrangement joins TRBV29-1 to TRBJ2-7; D call uncertain. Trimming took off 2 bases at V and 2 bases at J, with 7 bases between the two ends. CDR1 and CDR2 from the germline V gene are SQVTM and ANQGSEA. The CDR3 is 12 residues long.

This chain links TRBV3-1 (or the pseudogene TRBV3-2) with TRBJ2-3, with 7 bases identical to TRBD2. Trimming at V came to 0 bases and at J to 4 bases, leaving 4 bases not matched to a gene. Germline CDR1 and CDR2: LGHDT and YNNKEL (reference sequence). The CDR3 covers 15 residues. The CDR3 reads CASSQDILAADTQYF. CDR3 sequence (DNA): TGTGCCAGCAGCCAAGATATTCTAGCGGCAGATACGCAGTATTTT.

This clone was counted a single time. The chain has TRBV4-3 and TRBJ1-4, with D tentatively TRBD1 (6 bases). CDR1 LGHNA and CDR2 YSLEER come from the germline V gene. Deletions cut 4 bases from V and 4 bases from J, with 13 bases between. This CDR3 region has 15 residues. Here the CDR3 DNA reads TGCGCCAGCAGCCTCCGACAGGAAGATAATGAAAAACTGTTTTTT. As protein: CASSLRQEDNEKLFF.

The chain recombines TRBV10-3 with TRBJ2-3, with 11 bases that match TRBD1. The CDR3 sequence is 17 residues long. Trimming removed 6 bases from V and 1 base from J; junction bases left unmatched: 9. The germline V gene has CDR1 ENHRY and CDR2 SYGVKD. This CDR3 is CAISAATGQGGTDTQYF. The CDR3 nucleotides read TGTGCCATCAGCGCAGCAACGGGACAGGGGGGCACAGATACGCAGTATTTT.

This chain links TRBV6-5 with TRBJ2-7; D is unresolved. Germline V lookup: CDR1 MNHEY, CDR2 SVGAGI. The CDR3 loop spans 13 amino acids. Trimming removed 0 bases from V and 3 bases from J, with 6 bases in between. The CDR3 DNA reads as TGTGCCAGCAGTTACTCGGAATACTACGAGCAGTACTTC. Translated, it gives CASSYSEYYEQYF.

The V gene is TRBV11-2, the J gene TRBJ2-1; 11 bases are a match to TRBD2. The CDR3 has 14 residues. Germline CDR1 reads SGHAT; CDR2 reads FQNNGV. With V trimmed by 3 bases and J by 6 bases, 1 base remained unmatched. The CDR3 spells CASSFSGGANEQFF. CDR3 DNA: TGTGCCAGCAGCTTTAGCGGGGGGGCCAATGAGCAGTTCTTC.

The CDR3 protein is CASSLGTSVETQYF. The CDR3 DNA follows: TGTGCCAGCAGCTTAGGGACCTCTGTGGAGACCCAGTACTTC. The chain is built from TRBV7-9 and TRBJ2-5; D ambiguous. The CDR3 is 14 residues long. Germline lookup yields CDR1 SEHNR and CDR2 FQNEAQ (reference sequence). V was cut by 1 base and J by 5 bases, with 11 bases left in between.

This clone has a handful of counts. This chain links TRBV5-1 with TRBJ1-1, with TRBD1 matching 9 bases. V lost 4 bases and J lost 3; bases outside the gene matches: 7. Germline CDR1 SGHRS, CDR2 YFSETQ. This CDR3 has 15 residues. The CDR3 coding sequence is TGCGCCAGCAGCCTACAGGGGGCAGCGGACACTGAAGCTTTCTTT. It is translated as CASSLQGAADTEAFF.

This chain connects TRBV6-5 to TRBJ2-3, with TRBD2 matching over 12 bases. The junction had 5 bases not matched to a gene; V was cut back by 2 bases and J by 11 bases. Germline CDR1 MNHEY, CDR2 SVGAGI. The CDR3 runs to 14 residues. The CDR3 sequence: CASSYVLAGGMQYF. The DNA of the CDR3 is TGTGCCAGCAGTTACGTACTAGCGGGGGGAATGCAGTATTTT.

The chain joins TRBV5-1 to TRBJ1-4; D is ambiguous. CDR1 is SGHRS, CDR2 YFSETQ, per germline. The CDR3 has 15 residues. The V and J ends lost 0 bases and 7 bases respectively, with 13 bases between them. The CDR3 region has the DNA TGCGCCAGCAGCTTGGACGGGGTTGGGAGTGAAAAACTGTTTTTT. The encoded protein is CASSLDGVGSEKLFF.

The chain joins TRBV19 to TRBJ2-7; D call uncertain. The germline V gene encodes CDR1 LNHDA and CDR2 SQIVND (reference sequence). The V end lost 2 bases, the J end lost 0 bases, and 14 bases lay between the germline ends. The CDR3 spans 16 residues. CDR3 sequence: CASSIKPGFASYEQYF. Written as DNA, the CDR3 is TGTGCCAGTAGTATAAAACCGGGCTTCGCCTCCTACGAGCAGTACTTC.

The chain recombines TRBV12-3 or TRBV12-4 with TRBJ2-1; 7 bases match TRBD1. V was pared by 8 bases and J by 5 bases, with 6 bases of the junction left unmatched. The CDR3 is 13 amino acids. CDR3 coding DNA: TGTGCCAGCGGGCCGGGACAGAACAATGAGCAGTTCTTC. The encoded protein is CASGPGQNNEQFF.

This clone was recorded once. This chain joins TRBV6-5 and TRBJ1-1; 7 nucleotides agree with TRBD1. The V gene's germline CDR1 is MNHEY and CDR2 SVGAGI. This CDR3 comprises 15 residues. With V trimmed by 6 bases and J by 3 bases, 10 bases remained unmatched. DNA of the CDR3: TGTGCCAGCAGCCGGACTAGGGGGCGGCACACTGAAGCTTTCTTT. This sequence encodes CASSRTRGRHTEAFF.

The genes are TRBV4-2 and TRBJ1-1; the D gene is possibly TRBD1 (5 bases). V was trimmed by 0 bases and J by 11 bases, leaving 16 bases between them. The CDR3 is 14 residues long. Germline CDR1 LGHNA, CDR2 YNFKEQ. The CDR3 DNA reads TGTGCCAGCAGCCAAGAAGGGGTAATTGGACATGCTTTCTTT. This sequence encodes CASSQEGVIGHAFF.

This clone was detected only a few times. V and J are TRBV30 and TRBJ1-1, with no clear D. The CDR3 runs 15 residues. Trimming shortened V by 1 base and J by 0 bases, and 12 bases separated the two germline ends. CDR1 is GTSNPN, CDR2 SVGIG, per germline (reference sequence). The CDR3 protein is CAWSGLGMLNTEAFF. The CDR3 region has the DNA TGTGCCTGGAGTGGCCTGGGGATGCTGAACACTGAAGCTTTCTTT.

The chain links TRBV20-1 to TRBJ1-1; D gene ambiguous. Germline loops: CDR1 DFQATT, CDR2 SNEGSKA (reference sequence). The V gene lost 3 bases and the J gene lost 0 bases, with 14 bases spanning the gap. The CDR3 consists of 15 residues. CDR3 in DNA: TGCAGTGCTAGTTGGCCCATACAGATGAACACTGAAGCTTTCTTT. Amino acids: CSASWPIQMNTEAFF.

The gene calls are TRBV3-1 (or the pseudogene TRBV3-2) and TRBJ1-1; tentatively, D is TRBD1 (6 bases). Per the germline V gene, CDR1 is LGHDT and CDR2 is YNNKEL (reference sequence). This CDR3 comprises 15 residues. V was pared by 0 bases and J by 0 bases, with 8 bases between. The CDR3 DNA reads TGTGCCAGCAGCCAAGAGGGACACATGAACACTGAAGCTTTCTTT. This codes for CASSQEGHMNTEAFF.

V usage is TRBV30 and J usage is TRBJ2-4, with 12 bases that match TRBD2. The CDR3 is 15 amino acids. The ends lost 3 bases at V and 1 base at J; junction bases unmatched: 1. Germline loops: CDR1 GTSNPN, CDR2 SVGIG (reference sequence). CDR3 loop: CAWRLAGGAKNIQYF. The CDR3 DNA reads as TGTGCCTGGAGGCTAGCGGGGGGGGCCAAAAACATTCAGTACTTC. Filled out from reference TRBV30 and TRBJ2-4, the complete variable domain reads SQTIHQWPATLVQPVGSPLSLECTVEGTSNPNLYWYRQAAGRGLQLLFYSVGIGQISSEVPQNLSASRPQDRQFILSSKKLLLSDSGFYLCAWRLAGGAKNIQYFGAGTRLSVL.

The gene calls are TRBV4-3 and TRBJ2-3; the D is unclear. The CDR3 contains 14 residues. Germline assignment: CDR1 LGHNA and CDR2 YSLEER. The V end lost 0 bases, the J end lost 4 bases, and 8 bases lay between the germline ends. The CDR3 DNA is TGCGCCAGCAGCCAAGAGGCGGCGGCAGATACGCAGTATTTT. This sequence encodes CASSQEAAADTQYF.

CDR3 coding DNA: TGTGCCAGCAGCTCTGGCGGACTAGCGGGAGGGGGCCCCTACAATGAGCAGTTCTTC. This sequence encodes CASSSGGLAGGGPYNEQFF. The J gene is TRBJ2-1, the V gene TRBV28, with TRBD2 matching 15 bases. V dropped 6 bases and J dropped 2; count of bases not matched to a gene: 11. The germline gives CDR1 MDHEN, CDR2 SYDVKM. The length of the CDR3 is 19 residues. The full variable domain, in which reference TRBV28 and TRBJ2-1 provide the parts outside the CDR3, is DVKVTQSSRYLVKRTGEKVFLECVQDMDHENMFWYRQDPGLGLRLIYFSYDVKMKEKGDIPEGYSVSREKKERFSLILESASTNQTSMYLCASSSGGLAGGGPYNEQFFGPGTRLTVL.

This rearrangement joins TRBV6-5 to TRBJ1-5; D is undetermined. The CDR3 loop spans 15 amino acids. V lost 7 bases to trimming and J lost 0 bases, with 13 bases between them. The V gene's germline CDR1 is MNHEY and CDR2 SVGAGI. The CDR3 DNA follows: TGTGCCAGCATCCGGGCTGAAAATAGCAATCAGCCCCAGCATTTT. It is translated as CASIRAENSNQPQHF.